This T cell receptor beta chain was profiled in a study of CD8 T cells in ankylosing spondylitis. TCRdb recomputed calls from the 5' RACE reads with MiXCR, one row per CDR3 protein. This sample has roughly 490,000 distinct CDR3 sequences, with 5.3% found just once. Findings and limits, study-wide: Roughly eight highly homologous variants made up a TCR beta motif, and this motif appeared characteristic of ankylosing spondylitis blood. Some of the motif variants had earlier been found in reactive arthritis patients' fluid and blood.

This clonotype appeared many times. Antigen: not known. Trimming stripped 6 bases from V and 1 base from J, with 16 bases between. Germline V gives CDR1 MNHEY, CDR2 SMNVEV (reference sequence). This CDR3 region has 15 residues. The clonotype comes from a male donor with ankylosing spondylitis. The sequenced material came from blood, either unsorted or a sorted T cell fraction (not recorded which). The chain couples TRBV27 to TRBJ2-7, with D perhaps TRBD2 (7 bases). The CDR3 protein is CASSYGGRESYEQYF. CDR3 nucleotide sequence: TGTGCCAGCAGCTACGGGGGGCGGGAATCCTACGAGCAGTACTTC.